Listed below are T cell receptor beta chains from one sample, sequenced in a study of blood T cells in healthy people across ages. TCRdb ran MiXCR on the 5' RACE reads and lists one entry per CDR3 protein. Here the sample spans about 1,600,000 distinct CDR3 sequences, roughly 45% being singletons. Sequenced material: blood. The origin of the receptors is a woman under 30 in good health. The CDR3 runs from the conserved cysteine through the conserved F or W. Each record gives: J gene, V gene, clone size, D gene, CDR3 DNA, CDR3 protein. The D gene is left open where the match is weak. Rows may omit the clone size; those that give it use once, few, many or a size class.

>TRBJ2-5|TRBV11-2|.|.
TGTGCCAGCAGCTTAGATACGGGGGGCCCCTACAATGAGCAGTACTTC
CASSLDTGGPYNEQYF
>TRBJ2-3|TRBV6-2/TRBV6-3|.|.
TGTGCCAGCAGTTACTCGATAGGGGGAGCTTACACAGATACGCAGTATTTT
CASSYSIGGAYTDTQYF
>TRBJ2-7|TRBV27|.|.
TGTGCCAGCAGTCGGGGAGACCTAGTGATCAATGAGCAGTACTTC
CASSRGDLVINEQYF
>TRBJ1-2|TRBV12-3/TRBV12-4|.|.
TGTGCCAGCAGAGGGACGGCAACTTATGGCTACACCTTC
CASRGTATYGYTF
>TRBJ2-3|TRBV12-3/TRBV12-4|.|TRBD2
TGTGCCAGCAGTCGGACTAGCGCGGGCACAGATGCGCAGTATTTT
CASSRTSAGTDAQYF
>TRBJ2-1|TRBV11-2|.|.
TGTGCCAGCAGCTCCGACACCAATGAGCAGTTCTTC
CASSSDTNEQFF
>TRBJ1-2|TRBV20-1|.|TRBD1
TGCAGTGCTAGTGCTCCAATAATAGGTGACATGGACAGGGGGGCCGATAGCTACACCTTC
CSASAPIIGDMDRGADSYTF
>TRBJ1-6|TRBV4-2|.|TRBD1
TGTGCCAGCAGCCAAGATTCGACAGGGTCAGGGGATTCACCCCTCCACTTT
CASSQDSTGSGDSPLHF
>TRBJ2-5|TRBV20-1|few|TRBD2
TGCAGTGCTAGAGTGGCGGGGGGATACCAAGAGACCCAGTACTTC
CSARVAGGYQETQYF
>TRBJ1-5|TRBV27|few|.
TGTGCCAGCAGTTTATTGCAGGGTAGCCCTCAGCCCCAGCATTTT
CASSLLQGSPQPQHF
>TRBJ1-1|TRBV27|few|.
TGTGCCAGCAGTTTCAGGGGAATTAGTTTGGACACTGAAGCTTTCTTT
CASSFRGISLDTEAFF
>TRBJ1-2|TRBV7-2|few|TRBD1
TGTGCCAGCAGACCAGGACAGGTTGACTACACCTTC
CASRPGQVDYTF
>TRBJ2-3|TRBV7-9|.|TRBD2
TGTGCCAGCAGCCCCCGGGCAGCGGGGGGGACAGATACGCAGTATTTT
CASSPRAAGGTDTQYF
>TRBJ1-1|TRBV5-1|few|.
TGCGCCAGCAGCCCCGGACCAGGGATATCGGGGGACACTGAAGCTTTCTTT
CASSPGPGISGDTEAFF
>TRBJ1-1|TRBV12-3/TRBV12-4|.|.
TGTGCCAGCAGTCCCCTTCCCCGTGAAGCTTTCTTT
CASSPLPREAFF
>TRBJ2-7|TRBV10-2|.|.
TGCGCCAGCAGTGAGGACGCCAACTACGAGCAGTACTTC
CASSEDANYEQYF
>TRBJ2-5|TRBV6-5|.|.
TGTGCCAGCAGTTACCGGAGCGGCTTGGAAGAGACCCAGTACTTC
CASSYRSGLEETQYF
>TRBJ2-7|TRBV12-3/TRBV12-4|.|TRBD2
TGTGCCAGCAGTTTATCCGGACTAGCGGGGCACAATGAGCAGTACTTC
CASSLSGLAGHNEQYF
>TRBJ2-3|TRBV10-3|few|.
TGTGCCATCAGTGAGTTAAGGCAGGGAGGTACAGATACGCAGTATTTT
CAISELRQGGTDTQYF
>TRBJ2-2|TRBV7-2|.|TRBD2
TGTGCCAGCTCTTTGCCCGGGACTAGCCGCACCGGGGAGCTGTTTTTT
CASSLPGTSRTGELFF
>TRBJ1-2|TRBV18|.|.
TGTGCCAGCTCACCACCGCTTGGGGCACGTAACACCTTC
CASSPPLGARNTF
>TRBJ2-3|TRBV14|few|TRBD2
TGTGCCAGCAGCCAGGCGTTACTAGCGGTCACAGATACGCAGTATTTT
CASSQALLAVTDTQYF
>TRBJ2-1|TRBV2|few|.
TGTGCCAGCAGTGAAGAGGGGGTCAATGAGCAGTTCTTC
CASSEEGVNEQFF
>TRBJ2-3|TRBV28|.|.
TGTGCCAGCAGTTTTAGTGGTAGCGCCGACGGCACAGATACGCAGTATTTT
CASSFSGSADGTDTQYF
>TRBJ1-4|TRBV5-1|.|.
TGCGCCAGCGGGCAGGGCACTAATGAAAAACTGTTTTTT
CASGQGTNEKLFF
>TRBJ1-6|TRBV5-1|.|.
TGCGCCAGCAGCATGTTCGGGGCCCAAGGCACCTATAATTCACCCCTCCACTTT
CASSMFGAQGTYNSPLHF
>TRBJ2-7|TRBV12-3/TRBV12-4|few|.
TGTGCCAACAGCACATCGGGGGGCGTCGGGGCCGAGCAGTACTTC
CANSTSGGVGAEQYF
>TRBJ1-2|TRBV29-1|few|TRBD1
TGCAGCGTCGACAGGGGATTTGGCTATGGCTACACCTTC
CSVDRGFGYGYTF
>TRBJ2-7|TRBV9|.|.
TGTGCCAGCAGCGCGAGCGGTCTAGAGGGGGTCAATGAGCAGTACTTC
CASSASGLEGVNEQYF
>TRBJ2-3|TRBV12-3/TRBV12-4|few|.
TGTGCCAGCACTGAGGGACTTCTACGATCAGATACGCAGTATTTT
CASTEGLLRSDTQYF
>TRBJ2-7|TRBV7-2|.|TRBD1
TGTGCCAGCAGCCGGTCGACAGGGGACTACGAGCAGTACTTC
CASSRSTGDYEQYF
>TRBJ1-2|TRBV6-5|few|TRBD1
TGTGCCAGCAGTTACAAGGGACAGACTATCTTTAACTATGGCTACACCTTC
CASSYKGQTIFNYGYTF
>TRBJ1-1|TRBV7-3|few|TRBD1
TGTGCCAGCAGCTTACAAGGGCCCGGGACAGGTATCACTGAAGCTTTCTTT
CASSLQGPGTGITEAFF
>TRBJ1-1|TRBV27|.|.
TGTGCCAGCAGTTTATCGTTAACGCGGTGGGACACTGAAGCTTTCTTT
CASSLSLTRWDTEAFF
>TRBJ2-4|TRBV5-4|.|.
TGTGCCAGCAGCTTGTGGAAGGGGCTAGCCAAAAACATTCAGTACTTC
CASSLWKGLAKNIQYF
>TRBJ1-2|TRBV4-1|.|.
TGCGCCAGCAACCAAGAGGGGGGATATGGCTACACCTTC
CASNQEGGYGYTF
>TRBJ1-1|TRBV12-3/TRBV12-4|.|.
TGTGCCAGCAGTTTCTGGGGCTTGAACACTGAAGCTTTCTTT
CASSFWGLNTEAFF
>TRBJ1-1|TRBV12-3/TRBV12-4|few|TRBD1
TGTGCCAGCACCAACAGGGGCCCAAATTTGAACACTGAAGCTTTCTTT
CASTNRGPNLNTEAFF
>TRBJ1-1|TRBV7-6|.|TRBD1
TGTGCCAGCAGCCCCGCAGGGGGGGCCGAAGCTTTCTTT
CASSPAGGAEAFF
>TRBJ2-3|TRBV4-1|.|.
TGCGCCAGCAGCCAAGCGAGAGGCTTGGGAACTCTCACGCAGTATTTT
CASSQARGLGTLTQYF
>TRBJ1-4|TRBV12-3/TRBV12-4|.|.
TGTGCCAGCACGTCCGGGACGAGGTTTATTGATGAAAAACTGTTTTTT
CASTSGTRFIDEKLFF
>TRBJ2-3|TRBV12-5|.|.
TGTGCTAGTGGCAGCGCGGATCCAGATACGCAGTATTTT
CASGSADPDTQYF
>TRBJ1-2|TRBV5-1|.|TRBD1
TGCGCCAGCAGCTGGACAGGAACTAACTATGGCTACACCTTC
CASSWTGTNYGYTF
>TRBJ1-2|TRBV27|.|.
TGTGCCAGCAGTTTAGCAGGGGTCGACTATGGCTACACCTTC
CASSLAGVDYGYTF
>TRBJ1-1|TRBV9|few|.
TGTGCCAGCAGCTCCCGGTTTGGTGAAGCTTTCTTT
CASSSRFGEAFF
>TRBJ2-1|TRBV28|few|.
TGTGCCAGCAGGCAGGGGGGCTCCTACAATGAGCAGTTCTTC
CASRQGGSYNEQFF
>TRBJ2-3|TRBV7-6|.|.
TGTGCCAGCAGCCCCCGGGCCGTTGGGGATACGCCGTATTTT
CASSPRAVGDTPYF
>TRBJ1-2|TRBV10-3|.|.
TGTGCCATCAGCTCCTCAGACCCGACAGAAACTAACTATGGCTACACCTTC
CAISSSDPTETNYGYTF
>TRBJ2-5|TRBV28|.|.
TGTGCCAGCAGTGGTCGAGGGGTCTCGCCTAAAGGGGAGACCCAGTACTTC
CASSGRGVSPKGETQYF
>TRBJ1-5|TRBV4-1|.|.
TGCGCCAGCAGCCAAGTCAGAACAGACCTTAGCAATCAGCCCCAGCATTTT
CASSQVRTDLSNQPQHF
>TRBJ2-4|TRBV28|.|.
TGTGCCAGCAGTGTTACAGGGATAAACATTCAGTACTTC
CASSVTGINIQYF
>TRBJ1-6|TRBV3-1|.|.
TGTGCCAGCAGCCTCTGGACGGCCCGGTCTAATTCACCCCTCCACTTT
CASSLWTARSNSPLHF
>TRBJ2-5|TRBV4-1|.|.
TGCGCCAGCAGCCAAGTATCTTTCCATGAGCAGTACTTC
CASSQVSFHEQYF
>TRBJ2-7|TRBV28|.|.
TGTGCCAGCAGTCTACGCGTAACCGACGAGCAGTACTTC
CASSLRVTDEQYF
>TRBJ2-1|TRBV2|.|.
TGTGCCAGCAGTGATATGCGAATCGGGGGCGATGAGCAGTTCTTC
CASSDMRIGGDEQFF